This TCR beta chain was recorded in a study of cytomegalovirus exposure and HLA in healthy donors. For this clone: Its antigen is not identified.

This PCR relied on a set of 60 Vbeta primers and 13 Jbeta primers. This table comes from immunoSEQ multiplex PCR, and its TCRdb copy is limited to in-frame clones, with some not included. This sample has 200,000 to 250,000 clones; 60% to 85% occur once, and the top ten carry 15% to 19%. The study, taken as a whole, reports: Accurate predictions that matched the HLA-A and HLA-B alleles of most subjects were reportedly made from TCR beta sequences.

Deletions cut 1 base from V and 1 base from J, with 10 bases between. The CDR3 covers 15 residues. Germline CDR1 reads SGHVS; CDR2 reads FQNEAQ. The rearrangement uses TRBV7-8 and TRBJ1-1; D perhaps matches TRBD1 (6 bases). Sample: PBMCs. This clonotype was obtained from a man in his forties or fifties in good health and CMV-seronegative. CDR3 nucleotide sequence: TGTGCCAGCAGCTTAGGTCACAGGGAGAACACTGAAGCTTTCTTT. Encoded protein: CASSLGHRENTEAFF.